This T cell receptor beta chain came from a study of cytomegalovirus exposure and HLA in healthy donors. Concerning this clone: Its antigen is not identified.

Overall study findings and caveats: In a later analysis, across HLA loci, associated TCR counts were highest for DRB1, lowest for HLA-C. V- and J-gene trimming of TCR beta was linked (in a later analysis) to a missense DCLRE1C variant.

CDR1 is LGHNA, CDR2 YNFKEQ, per germline. V trimming: 0 bases; J trimming: 7 bases; junction bases outside the gene matches: 8. CDR3 length: 17 residues. The study ran its PCR with 60 Vbeta and 13 Jbeta primers. Assay: immunoSEQ multiplex PCR; the TCRdb copy retains only in-frame clones and omits some. The top ten hold over 4.5% of the sample, which has 150,000 to 200,000 clones, approximately 71% seen once. Nominal health characterized the donors when sampled, though unrecorded immune exposures were likely. Sequences were obtained from PBMCs. The rearrangement joins TRBV4-2 to TRBJ2-7, with 14 bases fitting TRBD2. This clonotype originated in a male donor in good health and CMV-seronegative. The CDR3: CASSQEVTSGGANEQYF. The CDR3 DNA is TGTGCCAGCAGCCAAGAAGTGACTAGCGGGGGGGCCAATGAGCAGTACTTC.